What follows are 3 T cell receptor beta chains derived from one specimen sequenced in a study of cytomegalovirus exposure and HLA in healthy donors. Vbeta (60) and Jbeta (13) primers were used in the PCR. This table comes from immunoSEQ multiplex PCR, and its TCRdb copy is limited to in-frame clones, with some not included. Altogether under 200,000 clones are present, over 65% being singletons, with the ten largest covering 2.5% to 3.5%. The sequenced sample was PBMCs. Receptor source: a woman between 40 and 50 years old in good health and CMV-seropositive.

The count of this clone is one. V gene TRBV6-1 combines with J gene TRBJ2-1; no firm D call. This CDR3 is 12 amino acids long. Germline V gene lookup returns CDR1 MNHNS and CDR2 SASEGT. The V gene lost 1 base and the J gene lost 7 bases, with 5 bases spanning the gap. CDR3 region: CASSEDLNEQFF. In nucleotides, the CDR3 is TGTGCCAGCAGTGAAGATCTAAATGAGCAGTTCTTC.

This chain joins TRBV28 and TRBJ1-1; the D gene is possibly TRBD1 (6 bases). Between the trimmed V and J ends, which lost 4 bases and 11 bases, there was a span of 20 bases. The germline CDR1 and CDR2 sequences are MDHEN and SYDVKM. The CDR3 covers 14 residues. CDR3 residues: CASSYSQGLRLAFF. The DNA of the CDR3 is TGTGCCAGCAGTTACTCACAGGGTCTGCGTCTCGCTTTCTTT.

The J gene is TRBJ1-5, the V gene TRBV28, with D maybe TRBD1 (6 bases). Germline V gives CDR1 MDHEN, CDR2 SYDVKM. Trimming pared 4 bases from V and 3 bases from J, leaving 16 bases between. This CDR3 region has 16 residues. The CDR3 region is CASSSVAGASNQPQHF. In nucleotides, the CDR3 is TGTGCCAGCAGTTCAGTGGCGGGGGCATCCAATCAGCCCCAGCATTTT.